This TCR beta chain was recorded in a study of control samples from healthy donors and cancer patients. TCRdb's table, derived via immunoSEQ multiplex PCR, lists solely in-frame clones and lacks some. The sample includes around 140,000 clones, roughly 89% of them seen just once. V lost 4 bases to trimming and J lost 9 bases, with 13 bases between them. CDR3 length: 12 amino acids. Germline loops: CDR1 GTSNPN, CDR2 SVGIG (reference sequence). The sequence was collected from a man between 18 and 29 years old in good health. The V call is TRBV30, the J call TRBJ1-3; D not resolved. Sequences were obtained from blood. The CDR3 sequence: CAWTPGILTIYF. Written as DNA, the CDR3 is TGTGCCTGGACCCCAGGTATCCTCACCATATATTTT.